A selection of T cell receptor beta chains follows, all from one sample in a study of vaccination effects on CD4 cells after COVID-19. These receptors' antigens are unknown. The data were produced by immunoSEQ multiplex PCR, yet TCRdb's version contains in-frame clones alone and is incomplete. The table lists some 29,000 clones, approximately 68% of them singletons. The material sequenced was CD4+ T cells from PBMCs cultured with SARS-CoV-2 spike peptides, taken after COVID-19 vaccination. These receptors all come from a human donor who received a COVID-19 vaccine. CDR3s leave out the opening cysteine and the closing phenylalanine or tryptophan.

CDR3aa: ASSLRGGEGGTQY; v_gene: TRBV5-4; j_gene: TRBJ2-5
CDR3aa: ASSFGGFNEQY; v_gene: TRBV13; j_gene: TRBJ2-7
CDR3aa: ASSLHRGLNHSPLH; v_gene: TRBV21-1; j_gene: TRBJ1-6
CDR3aa: ASSPSRDTQY; v_gene: TRBV12-3/TRBV12-4; j_gene: TRBJ2-3
CDR3aa: ASSFELSEQY; v_gene: TRBV5-4; j_gene: TRBJ2-7
CDR3aa: ASSPRTGTPEAF; v_gene: TRBV5-1; j_gene: TRBJ1-1
CDR3aa: ASSYLQERGPTEAF; v_gene: TRBV10-1; j_gene: TRBJ1-1
CDR3aa: AISESIQGYT; v_gene: TRBV10-3; j_gene: TRBJ1-2
CDR3aa: ASSPGTGGISEQY; v_gene: TRBV6-5; j_gene: TRBJ2-7
CDR3aa: ASSLRDSTDTQY; v_gene: TRBV9; j_gene: TRBJ2-3
CDR3aa: ASSLGYAGGIYEQY; v_gene: TRBV5-1; j_gene: TRBJ2-7